These T cell receptor beta chains were read from a single sample in a study of T-cell reconstitution after alpha-beta-depleted transplantation in children. One entry per CDR3 protein, called by TCRdb with MiXCR from the PCR reads. The profile shows a few hundred thousand distinct CDR3 sequences, roughly 14% of them singletons. Sample: PBMCs, taken from the stem cell graft. These receptors all come from a human donor who donated a stem cell graft to a child with Fanconi anemia. Both conserved end residues are trimmed from each CDR3.

V gene: TRBV5-5
CDR3 protein: ASSLWDRNYYGYT

V gene: TRBV7-7
CDR3 protein: ASSVGTASYNEQF

V gene: TRBV30
CDR3 protein: ACGFPSGNTIY

V gene: TRBV4-3
CDR3 protein: ASSQDRGDTDTQY

V gene: TRBV20-1
CDR3 protein: SARDKRGDRETQY

V gene: TRBV2
CDR3 protein: ASSPTTVAKNIQY

V gene: TRBV12-3/TRBV12-4
CDR3 protein: ASSSGGATNEKLF

V gene: TRBV20-1
CDR3 protein: SAVRSEKLF

V gene: TRBV20-1
CDR3 protein: SARDSKRNTEAF

V gene: TRBV5-1
CDR3 protein: ASALGTDTQY